This TCR beta chain comes out of a study of Ad26.COV2.S vaccination and SARS-CoV-2 variants. Across the whole study: Dosing was one shot or two shots 56 days apart. Study-wide results and caveats: Substantial breadth in spike-specific CD8+ and CD4+ T cell responses was reportedly seen after vaccination. Vaccine recipients posted higher spike-specific TCR breadth than their placebo counterparts.

Concerning this clone: Its target is not known.

Libraries were prepared by immunoSEQ multiplex PCR; TCRdb keeps only in-frame clonotypes and omits some of them. This table holds 240,000 or so clones, 88% found once. Between the trimmed V and J ends, which lost 3 bases and 0 bases, there was a span of 21 bases. Germline V gene lookup returns CDR1 SGHDT and CDR2 YYEEEE. This CDR3 has 18 amino acids. Described treatment: 15 to 20 received Ad26.COV2.S at low or high dose, single or two shots; roughly five received placebo; per-sample allocation not given. Sampling occurred on day 63 after the first vaccine or placebo injection. What was given as vaccine was an Ad26 vector encoding Wuhan-strain SARS-CoV-2 spike.

The origin of this receptor is a person between 18 and 60 years old who received the Ad26.COV2.S COVID-19 vaccine or a placebo. This chain joins TRBV5-6 and TRBJ1-1, with D unclear. The source material was peripheral blood, sampled in a trial of Ad26.COV2.S vaccine versus placebo. The CDR3 DNA follows: TGTGCCAGCAGCTCCGGTCGTTGGATGGGGTGGATGAACACTGAAGCTTTCTTT. Amino acids: CASSSGRWMGWMNTEAFF.